These 27 T cell receptor beta chains were sequenced from one sample in a study of T cells in severe cutaneous drug reactions. Bulk and single-cell libraries used iRepertoire multiplex PCR with TCR subtype-specific primers. TCRdb reprocessed the multiplex PCR reads; each CDR3 protein has one entry and no DNA is given. Its table lists approximately 5,000 distinct CDR3 sequences. The patients sequenced had a carbamazepine-induced Stevens-Johnson syndrome or toxic epidermal necrolysis reaction. Sequencing was done on a sample of PBMCs. The receptors come from a human donor with a severe cutaneous adverse drug reaction.

V usage is TRBV5-4 and J usage is TRBJ2-1; TCRdb names TRBD2, which stays unverified in the absence of DNA. Per the germline V gene, CDR1 is SGHNT and CDR2 is YYREEE (reference sequence). The CDR3 spans 14 residues. CDR3 amino acids: CASSLGLADGEQFF.

The chain joins TRBV7-9 to TRBJ2-5. Germline V gene data show CDR1 as SEHNR and CDR2 as FQNEAQ (reference sequence). CDR3 length: 13 residues. CDR3 sequence reads: CASSRPWEETQYF.

This sequence joins TRBV28 and TRBJ1-4; with no DNA, the TCRdb D assignment of TRBD1 cannot be verified. CDR1 is MDHEN, CDR2 SYDVKM, per germline. The CDR3 is 15 residues long. The CDR3 region is CASSLADRADEKLFF. The variable domain in full, with the rest retrieved from reference TRBV28 and TRBJ1-4, is DVKVTQSSRYLVKRTGEKVFLECVQDMDHENMFWYRQDPGLGLRLIYFSYDVKMKEKGDIPEGYSVSREKKERFSLILESASTNQTSMYLCASSLADRADEKLFFGSGTQLSVL.

This rearrangement joins TRBV14 to TRBJ2-1; TCRdb's D gene call, TRBD2, goes unchecked for lack of DNA. The CDR3 runs to 14 residues. Germline loops: CDR1 SGHDN, CDR2 FVKESK. Here the CDR3 reads CASSRGLVYNEQFF.

This clonotype is called medium-sized based on its frequency. V usage is TRBV25-1 and J usage is TRBJ2-1; TCRdb gives TRBD1 as the D gene, but with no DNA this cannot be confirmed. CDR3 length: 14 amino acids. Per the germline V gene, CDR1 is MGHDK and CDR2 is SYGVNS. The CDR3 sequence: CASSDPLSYNEQFF.

The rearrangement links TRBV4-1 to TRBJ1-1; no DNA is available, so the TRBD1 call from TCRdb remains unchecked. This CDR3 comprises 14 residues. The germline gives CDR1 MGHRA, CDR2 YSYEKL. CDR3 loop: CASSQEAGLTEAFF.

V is TRBV18 and J is TRBJ2-1; the TRBD1 assignment by TCRdb is unverifiable without DNA. The CDR3 totals 16 residues. In germline, CDR1 is KGHSH, CDR2 LQKENI. The chain's CDR3 is CASSPPSGGTYNEQFF.

The chain combines TRBV28 with TRBJ2-1; without DNA, the TCRdb call of TRBD2 cannot be checked. The CDR3 is 13 amino acids. Germline assignment: CDR1 MDHEN and CDR2 SYDVKM. The CDR3 sequence is CASSWGLAYQQFF.

The chain carries TRBV19 and TRBJ1-1. CDR1 and CDR2 (germline): LNHDA, SQIVND (reference sequence). There are 13 residues in the CDR3. The CDR3 reads CASSPRGNTEAFF.

The gene calls are TRBV5-1 and TRBJ1-1. The CDR3 covers 14 residues. CDR1 is SGHRS and CDR2 is YFSETQ in the germline V gene. CDR3 region: CASSSGHTYTEAFF.

The chain links TRBV5-1 to TRBJ1-1. Germline CDR1 reads SGHRS; CDR2 reads YFSETQ. CDR3 size: 14 residues. This CDR3 is CASSLLDVNTEAFF.

The CDR3 protein is CASSYSSRDQETQYF. The V gene is TRBV6-6, the J gene TRBJ2-5. Germline CDR1 reads MNHNY; CDR2 reads SVGAGI (reference sequence). The CDR3 runs to 15 residues.

V is TRBV19 and J is TRBJ2-1. Germline loops: CDR1 LNHDA, CDR2 SQIVND (reference sequence). CDR3 length: 14 amino acids. The CDR3 protein is CASSIVHMASEQFF.

This clonotype counts as medium-sized by frequency. The V and J genes are TRBV28 and TRBJ1-2; TCRdb's D call of TRBD1 is untestable without DNA. The CDR3 is 15 amino acids. CDR1 and CDR2 from the germline V gene are MDHEN and SYDVKM. CDR3 protein: CASSPPRGVILGYTF.

This clonotype counts as medium-sized by frequency. The rearrangement joins TRBV4-2 to TRBJ2-2. Germline V gene sequence: CDR1 LGHNA, CDR2 YNFKEQ. This CDR3 has 16 residues. CDR3 loop: CASSQEGTARTGELFF.

This clonotype ranks as medium-sized (0.01 to 0.1%) in terms of frequency. The genes are TRBV4-1 and TRBJ2-1; no DNA is available, so the TRBD1 call from TCRdb remains unchecked. CDR1 and CDR2 (germline): MGHRA, YSYEKL. CDR3 size: 15 residues. CDR3 sequence: CASSQQAGTYNEQFF.

This clonotype is labeled medium-sized based on frequency. This CDR3 is CASSFYSSGIDEQFF. The chain uses TRBV7-3 and TRBJ2-1; TCRdb picks TRBD2, but there is no DNA to check that call. This CDR3 spans 15 amino acids. Germline CDR1 is SGHTA and CDR2 is FQGTGA.

V and J are TRBV2 and TRBJ1-2; no DNA is available, so the TRBD1 call from TCRdb remains unchecked. CDR3 size: 13 residues. The V gene's germline CDR1 is SNHLY and CDR2 FYNNEI. The CDR3 spells CASRSQGPHGYTF.

The chain's CDR3 is CASSLIRGGDEQFF. The chain employs TRBV5-4 and TRBJ2-1; lacking DNA, the TRBD1 call made by TCRdb goes unchecked. Germline CDR1 is SGHNT and CDR2 is YYREEE (reference sequence). The CDR3 extends over 14 amino acids.

The rearrangement links TRBV2 to TRBJ2-7; TCRdb indicates TRBD2, and absent DNA this call remains unverified. Germline CDR1 SNHLY, CDR2 FYNNEI. This CDR3 contains 14 residues. This chain's CDR3 is CASSEPGPAYEQYF.

J is TRBJ1-2 and V is TRBV30; the D call of TRBD1 rests on TCRdb alone, since no DNA is present to check it. From germline, CDR1 is GTSNPN and CDR2 SVGIG (reference sequence). The CDR3 consists of 13 residues. The CDR3 reads CAWIGTGGAGYTF.

The chain's CDR3 is CASSPGAWGGGELFF. The rearrangement links TRBV7-2 to TRBJ2-2; TCRdb returns TRBD1, unconfirmable since there is no DNA. Germline V gene data show CDR1 as SGHTA and CDR2 as FQGNSA. The length of the CDR3 is 15 residues.

This clonotype registers medium-sized by frequency. The V call is TRBV14, the J call TRBJ1-1; TCRdb reports TRBD1, a call that lacks DNA to check it against. The CDR3 is 15 residues long. Germline-derived CDR1 and CDR2 are SGHDN and FVKESK. The CDR3 sequence is CASSQDRGLNTEAFF.

By frequency, this clonotype is medium-sized. The chain recombines TRBV6-2 or TRBV6-3 with TRBJ1-5. This CDR3 has 14 residues. Germline V gene sequence: CDR1 MNHEY, CDR2 SVGEGT. The CDR3 loop is CASTSFLGNQPQHF.

The chain is built from TRBV12-5 and TRBJ1-1; TCRdb's D call, TRBD1, is unchecked because there is no DNA. Germline CDR1 reads LGHNT; CDR2 reads FRNRAP. The CDR3 covers 16 residues. The chain's CDR3 is CASGLSPVGGVTEAFF.

The CDR3 protein is CASSSGESSYNEQFF. The chain is built from TRBV19 and TRBJ2-1; the TCRdb call, TRBD2, lacks DNA for checking. Germline V gene sequence: CDR1 LNHDA, CDR2 SQIVND (reference sequence). The CDR3 contains 15 residues.

This chain links TRBV10-3 with TRBJ1-3; the TRBD1 assignment by TCRdb is unverifiable without DNA. CDR3 length: 14 amino acids. Germline CDR1 is ENHRY and CDR2 is SYGVKD. CDR3 in amino acids: CAISGRDSGNTIYF.